In this sample, the clone carrying this T cell receptor (beta chain) turned up a few times. The data stem from a study of blood T cells in healthy people across ages. V shed 0 bases, J shed 6 bases, and the junction held 13 bases outside the gene matches. This CDR3 has 17 residues. Germline V gene data show CDR1 as SGHRS and CDR2 as YFSETQ. It was with a sample-barcoded 5' primer and a J-beta primer mix that a second PCR of roughly 7 to 12 cycles was run. TCRdb called the 5' RACE reads again in MiXCR, with one record for every CDR3 protein. The sample includes fewer than 1,000,000 distinct CDR3 sequences, around two fifths of them seen just once.

This sequence was found in a man between 60 and 70 years old in good health. The genes are TRBV5-1 and TRBJ1-1; 8 nucleotides line up with TRBD1. The sequencing input was blood. The CDR3, as DNA: TGCGCCAGCAGCTTGGCGGGCCAGGGGGCGTATTTCCCTGAAGCTTTCTTT. Translating it yields CASSLAGQGAYFPEAFF. Supplemented by reference TRBV5-1 and TRBJ1-1, the full variable domain reads KAGVTQTPRYLIKTRGQQVTLSCSPISGHRSVSWYQQTPGQGLQFLFEYFSETQRNKGNFPGRFSGRQFSNSRSEMNVSTLELGDSALYLCASSLAGQGAYFPEAFFGQGTRLTVV.